The 21 T cell receptor beta chains below all came from one sample that was sequenced in a study of blood T cells in healthy people across ages. Using a J-beta primer mix together with a sample-barcoded 5' primer, a second PCR was run for 7 to 11 cycles. From the 5' RACE reads, TCRdb called clonotypes with MiXCR, one entry per CDR3 protein. Of roughly 500,000 distinct CDR3 sequences listed, 27% were seen once; the top ten hold approximately 18%. The sequencing sample was made of blood. The receptors stem from a woman in her 70s in good health.

A few counts support this clonotype. The chain is built from TRBV6-1 and TRBJ1-2; maybe TRBD1 (5 bases). The CDR3 has 13 residues. Trimming took off 8 bases at V and 4 bases at J, with 14 bases between the two ends. Germline V gene data show CDR1 as MNHNS and CDR2 as SASEGT. CDR3 residues: CASRLSRGYGYTF. Written as DNA, the CDR3 is TGTGCCAGCCGCCTTTCTAGGGGCTATGGCTACACCTTC.

The V call is TRBV6-2 or TRBV6-3, the J call TRBJ1-1, with D tentatively TRBD1 (6 bases). The CDR3 length is 17 residues. Per the germline V gene, CDR1 is MNHEY and CDR2 is SVGEGT. The V end lost 1 base, the J end lost 1 base, and 16 bases lay between the germline ends. CDR3 DNA: TGTGCCAGCAGTTACTTACTCCCGACAGGTTCGAACACTGAAGCTTTCTTT. Its translation: CASSYLLPTGSNTEAFF.

In its sample, this clonotype was seen a few times. This chain uses TRBV7-2 with TRBJ2-2; D is possibly TRBD2 (6 bases). CDR1 and CDR2 from the germline V gene are SGHTA and FQGNSA. V dropped 2 bases and J dropped 4 bases, with 8 bases sitting between them. The CDR3 is 14 amino acids. CDR3 DNA sequence: TGTGCCAGCAGCTTACGGGGGAGCACCGGGGAGCTGTTTTTT. Its protein is CASSLRGSTGELFF.

The chain is built from TRBV7-2 and TRBJ1-6; D possibly corresponds to TRBD1 (5 bases). V was clipped by 1 base and J by 7 bases, with 11 bases between them. The germline V gene encodes CDR1 SGHTA and CDR2 FQGNSA. The CDR3 is 15 amino acids. Here the CDR3 reads CASSLVGGVNSPLHF. CDR3 bases: TGTGCCAGCAGCTTAGTAGGAGGGGTCAATTCACCCCTCCACTTT.

This chain's CDR3 is CASSSRLQGKGETQYF. CDR3 DNA sequence: TGTGCCAGCAGCTCGCGGCTACAGGGGAAGGGGGAGACCCAGTACTTC. The chain joins TRBV11-2 to TRBJ2-5, with 7 nucleotides matching TRBD1. CDR3 length: 16 residues. The V gene end was trimmed by 4 bases and the J gene end by 5 bases; junction bases not matched to a gene: 13. The germline V gene has CDR1 SGHAT and CDR2 FQNNGV.

This clonotype turned up a few times. The V gene is TRBV20-1, the J gene TRBJ2-1; 10 nucleotides agree with TRBD1. The germline V gene encodes CDR1 DFQATT and CDR2 SNEGSKA (reference sequence). Losses at the gene ends were 3 bases for V and 7 bases for J; bases not matched to a gene: 6. This CDR3 has 14 residues. The CDR3 region is CSASSGQGKNEQFF. In DNA form, the CDR3 reads TGCAGTGCTAGCTCGGGACAGGGGAAGAATGAGCAGTTCTTC.

This clonotype was picked up a small number of times. The J gene is TRBJ2-5, the V gene TRBV7-2; TRBD2 matches 9 bases. The J call is in doubt because the DNA end fits TRBJ2-1 better. The CDR3 extends over 14 amino acids. Germline CDR1 is SGHTA and CDR2 is FQGNSA. The DNA of the CDR3 is TGTGCCAGCAGCTTTTTAGCGGGGGTTGATGAGCAGTTCTTC. This encodes CASSFLAGVDEQFF.

By frequency in the sample, this clonotype is medium-sized. The chain employs TRBV4-1 and TRBJ2-7, with 7 bases aligning to TRBD2. The length of the CDR3 is 18 residues. Trimming at V came to 1 base and at J to 0 bases, leaving 12 bases not matched to a gene. Germline CDR1 and CDR2: MGHRA and YSYEKL. The CDR3 here is CASSQVAGDASSSYEQYF. The CDR3 coding sequence is TGCGCCAGCAGCCAAGTTGCGGGGGACGCCTCGAGCTCCTACGAGCAGTACTTC.

This clonotype was counted a few times. The V gene is TRBV10-3, the J gene TRBJ2-7, with 12 bases aligning to TRBD1. This CDR3 contains 15 residues. J gave up 7 bases and V 6 bases, and 10 bases lay outside the gene matches. Germline V gives CDR1 ENHRY, CDR2 SYGVKD. CDR3 nucleotide sequence: TGTGCCATCAGGACACCGGGACAGGGGGCACTAGAGCAGTACTTC. Translated, it gives CAIRTPGQGALEQYF.

The chain couples TRBV7-3 to TRBJ2-1, with D possibly being TRBD1 (5 bases). This CDR3 has 14 amino acids. Germline CDR1 reads SGHTA; CDR2 reads FQGTGA. Trimming shortened V by 2 bases and J by 5 bases, and 10 bases separated the two germline ends. This CDR3 is CASSLWGSDNEQFF. CDR3 bases: TGTGCCAGCAGCTTATGGGGCTCGGACAATGAGCAGTTCTTC.

Ten or more counts support this clonotype. The chain carries TRBV12-5 and TRBJ2-5, with TRBD2 as a possible D gene (6 bases). CDR1 LGHNT and CDR2 FRNRAP come from the germline V gene. V lost 1 base and J 0 bases, leaving 6 bases between the germline ends. There are 14 residues in the CDR3. DNA of the CDR3: TGTGCTAGTGGTTTGGGCGGGGACCAAGAGACCCAGTACTTC. Protein product: CASGLGGDQETQYF.

The chain uses TRBV6-6 and TRBJ1-1; no reliable D call. The CDR3 runs to 15 residues. CDR1 is MNHNY, CDR2 SVGAGI, per germline (reference sequence). V lost 5 bases and J lost 1, with 14 bases in between. The CDR3 loop reads CASSGAKGGNTEAFF. In DNA form, the CDR3 reads TGTGCCAGCAGTGGAGCAAAGGGAGGGAACACTGAAGCTTTCTTT.

The CDR3 DNA reads as TGTGCTAGTGGTTCCCAACTCAGGGGCGACTCCTACAATGAGCAGTTCTTC. Encoded protein: CASGSQLRGDSYNEQFF. The chain recombines TRBV12-5 with TRBJ2-1, with D possibly TRBD1 on 6 matching bases. The CDR3 has 17 residues. The V gene's germline CDR1 is LGHNT and CDR2 FRNRAP. Trimming took off 4 bases at V and 0 bases at J, with 16 bases between the two ends.

This rearrangement joins TRBV7-3 to TRBJ2-3; no reliable D call. The CDR3 loop spans 13 amino acids. Germline values: CDR1 SGHTA, CDR2 FQGTGA. The ends were cut back, 6 bases at V and 4 bases at J, with 11 bases in the middle. CDR3 nucleotide sequence: TGTGCCAGCAGTTATGACCTCGCAGATACGCAGTATTTT. Translation gives CASSYDLADTQYF.

This clonotype was recorded a few times. For the CDR3, the DNA is TGTGCCAGCAGTTACGATTGGGTACGGGAGCTGTTTTTT. This gives the protein CASSYDWVRELFF. The chain links TRBV6-5 to TRBJ2-2; D ambiguous. Looked up from germline, CDR1 is MNHEY and CDR2 is SVGAGI. V gave up 2 bases and J gave up 9 bases, with 10 bases separating them. The CDR3 runs to 13 residues.

The rearrangement joins TRBV18 to TRBJ1-5, with a tentative D call TRBD1 (5 bases). Trimming pared 4 bases from V and 4 bases from J, leaving 17 bases between. Per germline, CDR1 KGHSH and CDR2 LQKENI. The CDR3 is 16 amino acids. The CDR3 sequence: CASSQSAEGRNQPQHF. The DNA for the CDR3 is TGTGCCAGCTCACAATCGGCGGAGGGACGTAATCAGCCCCAGCATTTT. Supplemented by reference TRBV18 and TRBJ1-5, the full variable domain reads NAGVMQNPRHLVRRRGQEARLRCSPMKGHSHVYWYRQLPEEGLKFMVYLQKENIIDESGMPKERFSAEFPKEGPSILRIQQVVRGDSAAYFCASSQSAEGRNQPQHFGDGTRLSIL.

Notes on this clonotype: The junction shows a germline mismatch at one end, possibly a read error. This chain joins TRBV12-3 or TRBV12-4 and TRBJ2-5; 8 positions agree with TRBD2. The DNA end is more similar to TRBJ2-7, so the J call may be wrong. This CDR3 region has 15 residues. CDR3 amino acids: CASSLFGGGSCEQYF. The CDR3 coding sequence is TGTGCCAGCAGTTTATTCGGGGGGGGATCCTGCGAGCAGTACTTC.

Concerning this clonotype itself: A junction boundary mismatches the germline segment, possibly from a read error. The rearrangement joins TRBV20-1 to TRBJ2-3; D not resolved. CDR1 and CDR2 (germline): DFQATT, SNEGSKA (reference sequence). The CDR3 consists of 14 residues. In nucleotides, the CDR3 is TGCAGCCATCTTTCGGGCTTTAGCACCGATACGCAGAATTTT. This encodes CSHLSGFSTDTQNF.

This sequence joins TRBV6-6 and TRBJ2-2, with 7 positions matching TRBD2. The V and J ends lost 9 bases and 7 bases, in that order; junction bases with no gene match: 8. CDR3 size: 13 residues. From germline, CDR1 is MNHNY and CDR2 SVGAGI (reference sequence). In DNA, the CDR3 is TGTGCCAGTCAGCGGGGCGTAGGCGGGGAGCTGTTTTTT. Translating gives CASQRGVGGELFF.

The chain uses TRBV7-9 and TRBJ1-1; D is undetermined. This CDR3 is built from 14 residues. Germline V gene data show CDR1 as SEHNR and CDR2 as FQNEAQ (reference sequence). V was pared by 5 bases and J by 3 bases, with 13 bases between. As DNA, the CDR3 is TGTGCCAGCAGCCTCTTGGGGAGTGACACTGAAGCTTTCTTT. This sequence encodes CASSLLGSDTEAFF.

The rearrangement links TRBV3-1 to TRBJ1-1; 7 bases match TRBD1. V lost 6 bases to trimming and J lost 8 bases; unmatched junction nucleotides: 6. Germline V CDR1 and CDR2: LGHDT, YNNKEL (reference sequence). This CDR3 region has 12 residues. The DNA for the CDR3 is TGTGCCAGCAGTCGGACAGGTGAGGAAGCTTTCTTT. This encodes CASSRTGEEAFF.